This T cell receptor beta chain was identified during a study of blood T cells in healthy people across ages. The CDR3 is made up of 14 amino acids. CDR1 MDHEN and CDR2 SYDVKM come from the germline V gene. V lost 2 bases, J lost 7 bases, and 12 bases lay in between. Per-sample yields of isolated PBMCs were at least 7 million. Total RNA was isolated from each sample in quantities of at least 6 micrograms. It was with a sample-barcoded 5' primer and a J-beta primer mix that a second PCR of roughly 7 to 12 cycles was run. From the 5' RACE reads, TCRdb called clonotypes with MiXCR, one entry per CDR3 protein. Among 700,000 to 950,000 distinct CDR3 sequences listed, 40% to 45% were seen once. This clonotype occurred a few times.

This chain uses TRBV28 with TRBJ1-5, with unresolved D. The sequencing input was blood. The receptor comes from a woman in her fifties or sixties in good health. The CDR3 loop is CASSLIGEYQPQHF. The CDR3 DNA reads TGTGCCAGCAGTTTAATAGGCGAGTACCAGCCCCAGCATTTT.